This T cell receptor (beta chain) derives from a study of cytomegalovirus exposure and HLA in healthy donors. CDR1 is SNHLY, CDR2 FYNNEI, per germline. Trimming removed 6 bases from V and 4 bases from J, with 21 bases in between. The CDR3 has 16 residues. Primers included in the PCR were 60 Vbeta and 13 Jbeta primers. Sequenced by immunoSEQ multiplex PCR; TCRdb stores in-frame clones only, minus some. The repertoire holds over 50,000 clones, with approximately 71% as singletons. This chain links TRBV2 with TRBJ2-5, with D possibly TRBD1 on 6 matching bases. This sequence originates from a man aged 35 to 55 in good health and CMV-seropositive. Sequenced sample: PBMCs. In nucleotides, the CDR3 is TGTGCCAGCAGCGGAACTGGAAGGGGGTGGGGAGAGACCCAGTACTTC. It is translated as CASSGTGRGWGETQYF.